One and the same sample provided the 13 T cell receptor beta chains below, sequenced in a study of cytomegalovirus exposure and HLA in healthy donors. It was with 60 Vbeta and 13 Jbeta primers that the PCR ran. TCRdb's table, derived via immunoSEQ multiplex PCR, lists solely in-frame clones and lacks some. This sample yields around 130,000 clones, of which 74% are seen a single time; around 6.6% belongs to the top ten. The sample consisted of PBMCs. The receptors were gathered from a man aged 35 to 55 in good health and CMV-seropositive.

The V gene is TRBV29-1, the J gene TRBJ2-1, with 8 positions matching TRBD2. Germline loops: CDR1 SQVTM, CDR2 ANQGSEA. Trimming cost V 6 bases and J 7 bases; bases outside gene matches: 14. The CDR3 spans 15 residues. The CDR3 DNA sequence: TGCAGCGTCCCGGGGGGGGCCCATGGAGGAAATGAGCAGTTCTTC. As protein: CSVPGGAHGGNEQFF.

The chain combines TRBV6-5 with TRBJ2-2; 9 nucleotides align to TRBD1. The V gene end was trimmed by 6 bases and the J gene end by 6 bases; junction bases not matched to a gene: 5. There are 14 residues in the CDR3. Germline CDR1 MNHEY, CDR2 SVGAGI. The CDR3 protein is CASSRQGGPGELFF. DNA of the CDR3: TGTGCCAGCAGCAGACAGGGGGGGCCCGGGGAGCTGTTTTTT.

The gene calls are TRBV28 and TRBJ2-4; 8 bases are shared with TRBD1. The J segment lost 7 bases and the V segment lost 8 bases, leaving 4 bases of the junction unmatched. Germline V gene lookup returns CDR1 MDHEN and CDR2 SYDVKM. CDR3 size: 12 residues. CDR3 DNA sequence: TGTGCCAGCCGGACAGGGAAGAACATTCAGTACTTC. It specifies CASRTGKNIQYF.

CDR3 DNA: TGTGCCAGCAGCCAAGATTTGCAGGGATCGAACTATGGCTACACCTTC. Its protein product is CASSQDLQGSNYGYTF. The chain carries TRBV4-2 and TRBJ1-2, with D tentatively TRBD1 (5 bases). This CDR3 has 16 residues. Germline values: CDR1 LGHNA, CDR2 YNFKEQ. Trimming removed 0 bases from V and 2 bases from J, with 13 bases in between.

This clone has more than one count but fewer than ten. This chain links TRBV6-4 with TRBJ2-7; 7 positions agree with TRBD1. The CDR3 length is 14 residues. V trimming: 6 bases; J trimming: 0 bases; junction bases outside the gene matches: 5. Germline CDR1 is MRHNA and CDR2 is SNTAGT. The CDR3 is CASSTGTDSYEQYF. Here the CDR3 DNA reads TGTGCCAGCAGCACCGGGACAGACTCCTACGAGCAGTACTTC.

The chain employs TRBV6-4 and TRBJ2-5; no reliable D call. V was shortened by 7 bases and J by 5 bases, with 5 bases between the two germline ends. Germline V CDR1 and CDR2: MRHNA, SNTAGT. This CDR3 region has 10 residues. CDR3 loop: CASNRETQYF. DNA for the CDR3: TGTGCCAGCAATCGGGAGACCCAGTACTTC.

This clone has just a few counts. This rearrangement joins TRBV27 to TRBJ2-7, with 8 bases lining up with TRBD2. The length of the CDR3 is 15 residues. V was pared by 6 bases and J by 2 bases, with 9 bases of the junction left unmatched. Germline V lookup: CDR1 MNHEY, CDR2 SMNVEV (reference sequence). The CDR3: CASRLSGTTPYEQYF. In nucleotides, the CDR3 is TGTGCCAGCAGGCTTAGCGGGACCACCCCCTACGAGCAGTACTTC.

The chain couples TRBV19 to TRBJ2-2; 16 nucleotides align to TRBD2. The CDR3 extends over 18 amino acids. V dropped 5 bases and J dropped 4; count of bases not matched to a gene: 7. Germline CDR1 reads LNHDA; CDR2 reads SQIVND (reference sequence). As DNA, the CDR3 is TGTGCCAGTAGTCCTGGGACTAGCGGGAGGGCCAGCACCGGGGAGCTGTTTTTT. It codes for CASSPGTSGRASTGELFF.

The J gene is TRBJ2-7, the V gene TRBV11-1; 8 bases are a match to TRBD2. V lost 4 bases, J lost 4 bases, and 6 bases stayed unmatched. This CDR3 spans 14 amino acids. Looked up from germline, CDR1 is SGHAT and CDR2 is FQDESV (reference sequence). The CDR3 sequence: CASSYGLAAYEQYF. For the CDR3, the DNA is TGTGCCAGCAGCTACGGACTAGCAGCATACGAGCAGTACTTC. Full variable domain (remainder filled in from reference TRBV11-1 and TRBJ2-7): EAEVAQSPRYKITEKSQAVAFWCDPISGHATLYWYRQILGQGPELLVQFQDESVVDDSQLPKDRFSAERLKGVDSTLKIQPAELGDSAMYLCASSYGLAAYEQYFGPGTRLTVT.

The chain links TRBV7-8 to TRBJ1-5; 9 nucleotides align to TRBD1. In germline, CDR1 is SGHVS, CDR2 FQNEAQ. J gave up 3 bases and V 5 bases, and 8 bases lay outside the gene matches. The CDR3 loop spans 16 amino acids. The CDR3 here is CASSLGQGRSNQPQHF. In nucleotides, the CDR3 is TGTGCCAGCAGCCTGGGACAGGGAAGGTCCAATCAGCCCCAGCATTTT.

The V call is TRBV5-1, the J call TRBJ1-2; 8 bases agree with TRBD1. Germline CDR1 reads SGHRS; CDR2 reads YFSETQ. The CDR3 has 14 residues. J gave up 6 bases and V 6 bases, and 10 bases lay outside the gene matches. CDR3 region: CASTGAGGEHGYTF. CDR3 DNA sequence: TGCGCCAGCACGGGGGCAGGGGGCGAACATGGCTACACCTTC.

The CDR3 region is CASRWMGQGIYEQYF. As DNA, the CDR3 is TGTGCCAGCAGATGGATGGGACAGGGTATTTACGAGCAGTACTTC. The genes are TRBV6-1 and TRBJ2-5, with TRBD1 matching over 9 bases. The assigned J gene may be wrong: the sequence end matches TRBJ2-7 better. The CDR3 runs to 15 residues. Per germline, CDR1 MNHNS and CDR2 SASEGT.

The CDR3 is CASIGTGNYEQYF. The CDR3 nucleotides read TGTGCCAGCATAGGGACAGGCAACTACGAGCAGTACTTC. V gene TRBV27 combines with J gene TRBJ2-7; TRBD1 aligns across 8 bases. The CDR3 sequence is 13 residues long. V was clipped by 7 bases and J by 3 bases; unmatched bases: 5. CDR1 MNHEY and CDR2 SMNVEV come from the germline V gene (reference sequence).